This entry features one TCR beta chain sequence. Its antigen is still unknown. Per-base qualities were not stored, and no clone one base away is much larger. The immunoSEQ Assay was used to sequence TCRbeta CDR3 regions. After extraction, genomic DNA underwent amplification by bias-controlled multiplex PCR, followed by high-throughput sequencing. In the original analysis: To quantify the absolute abundance of every unique TCRbeta CDR3 region, sequences were collapsed and filtered. T cell fraction was estimated by normalizing TCRbeta template counts to usable DNA, with usable DNA measured through amplification of reference genes found in all nucleated cells. Repertoire TCRs were annotated as SARS-CoV-2-specific by exact matching of V gene, CDR3 amino acid sequence and J gene to a known reactive TCR set. The reference SARS-CoV-2 TCR set was obtained from MIRA and was filtered for enrichment in COVID-19-positive ImmuneCODE repertoires, whereby public or cross-reactive TCRs were removed. Based on the MIRA antigens, annotated TCRs were further analysed at the level of specific ORF or position within ORF. Breadth was defined as annotated unique rearrangements over total unique productive rearrangements; depth was the summed frequency of those rearrangements. TCR breadth was compared between groups using two-sided Wilcoxon rank-sum tests. TCRdb's version of the immuneACCESS table is confined to in-frame rearrangements and falls short of the full clone set. An unresolved V gene accounts for under half of the shortfall where checked; the remainder is of unknown origin. D and trimming come from the DNA, and the V and J calls and clone size come from that table. In this sample the table shows around 350,000 clones, approximately 81% of which occur a single time. Together, the top ten hold less than 4% of the sample.

This sample stems from a study of Ad26.COV2.S vaccination and SARS-CoV-2 variants (dated by TCRdb to the early 2020s). Regarding the complete study: Vaccine-arm donors came from COV1001, a multicentre, randomized, double-blind, placebo-controlled phase I-IIa trial of Ad26.COV2.S in healthy adults. Dosing of Ad26.COV2.S was intramuscular, at either 5x10^10 or 1x10^11 viral particles, delivered as one shot or as two shots spaced 56 days apart. Sequencing of the TCRbeta repertoire served to evaluate the specificity and breadth of SARS-CoV-2-reactive T cell receptors following Ad26.COV2.S vaccination. The TCR-sequenced set comprised about 30 samples: around 20 Ad26.COV2.S vaccine recipients, 5 placebo recipients and 8 SARS-CoV-2 convalescent individuals. Trial participants were randomized into five groups of five: low-dose or high-dose Ad26.COV2.S given once or twice, or placebo on both occasions. Investigators did not know the trial group allocation while performing experiments and assessing outcomes. Study-wide conclusions, independent of this receptor: The authors noted that total T cell responses may have been underestimated by the TCR breadth and depth analyses. Spike-specific TCR breadth was higher in Ad26.COV2.S recipients than in placebo recipients (P = 0.0014). The study was not powered for comparison of responses between vaccine doses or regimens. Comparable non-spike TCR breadth was observed between vaccine and placebo recipients, consistent with only spike being contained in the vaccine. After vaccination, substantial breadth of spike-specific CD8+ and CD4+ T cell responses was reported.

Trimming at the junction amounts to 4 bases on V and 1 base on J, and the germline ends lie 10 bases apart. The germline V gene (reference sequence) yields LGHDT for CDR1 and YNNKEL for CDR2. The cysteine opens and the phenylalanine closes a CDR3 of 14 amino acids. Only CDR3 DNA remains: 42 bases, in frame from the first base. The sample's treatment or condition label, decoded: some 20 received Ad26.COV2.S at low or high dose, single or two shots; roughly five received placebo; per-sample allocation not given. For vaccine and placebo recipients, the sequenced repertoires came from samples collected on day 63 after the first injection. Between 29 July and 7 August 2020, Cohort 1b enrolled 25 adults aged 18-55 years at one site in Boston, USA. Ad26.COV2.S was a replication-incompetent adenovirus type 26 vector that expressed a prefusion-stabilized SARS-CoV-2 spike protein derived from the original Wuhan strain.

The chain was built from TRBV3-1 (or the pseudogene TRBV3-2) and TRBJ1-1; the D gene is not confidently resolved. This TCR was recovered from a person aged 18 to 59 who received the Ad26.COV2.S COVID-19 vaccine or a placebo. The sequenced sample was peripheral blood, obtained in a trial of Ad26.COV2.S vaccine versus placebo. The sequence in DNA is TGTGCCAGCAGCCTCTGGCAAAAGAACACTGAAGCTTTCTTT. Its product reads: CASSLWQKNTEAFF.